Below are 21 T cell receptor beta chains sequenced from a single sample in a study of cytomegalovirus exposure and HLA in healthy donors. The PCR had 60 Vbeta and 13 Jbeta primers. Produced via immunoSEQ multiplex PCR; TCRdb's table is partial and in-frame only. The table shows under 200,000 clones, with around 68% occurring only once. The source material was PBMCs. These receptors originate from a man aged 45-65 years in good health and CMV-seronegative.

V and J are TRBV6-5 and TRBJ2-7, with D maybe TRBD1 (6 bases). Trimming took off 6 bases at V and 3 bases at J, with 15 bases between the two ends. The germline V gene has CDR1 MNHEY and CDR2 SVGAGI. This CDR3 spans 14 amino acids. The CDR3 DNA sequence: TGTGCCAGCAGCCAGACAGGCGGCTTCTACGAGCAGTACTTC. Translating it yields CASSQTGGFYEQYF.

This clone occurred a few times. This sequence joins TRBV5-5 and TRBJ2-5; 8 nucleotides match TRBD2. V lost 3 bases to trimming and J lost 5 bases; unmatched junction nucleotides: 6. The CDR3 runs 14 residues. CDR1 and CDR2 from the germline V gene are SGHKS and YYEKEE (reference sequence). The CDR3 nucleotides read TGTGCCAGCAGCTGGCGAGCTAGCGGGGAGACCCAGTACTTC. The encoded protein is CASSWRASGETQYF.

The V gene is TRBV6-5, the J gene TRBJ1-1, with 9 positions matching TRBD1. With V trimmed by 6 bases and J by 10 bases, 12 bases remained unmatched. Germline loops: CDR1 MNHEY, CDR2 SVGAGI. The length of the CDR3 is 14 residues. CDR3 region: CASRPTGTGLRAFF. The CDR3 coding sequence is TGTGCCAGCAGACCAACCGGGACAGGGTTAAGAGCTTTCTTT.

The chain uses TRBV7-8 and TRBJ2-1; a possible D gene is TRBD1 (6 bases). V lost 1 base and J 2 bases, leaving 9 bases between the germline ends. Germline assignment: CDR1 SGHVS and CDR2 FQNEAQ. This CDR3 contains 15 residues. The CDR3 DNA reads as TGTGCCAGCAGCTTAGTAGGACAGACCTACAATGAGCAGTTCTTC. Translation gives CASSLVGQTYNEQFF.

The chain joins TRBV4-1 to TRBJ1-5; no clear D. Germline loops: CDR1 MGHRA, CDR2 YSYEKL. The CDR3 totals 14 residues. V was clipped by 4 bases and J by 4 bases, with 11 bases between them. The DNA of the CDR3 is TGCGCCAGCAGCCTTGGACTGTATAATCAGCCCCAGCATTTT. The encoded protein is CASSLGLYNQPQHF.

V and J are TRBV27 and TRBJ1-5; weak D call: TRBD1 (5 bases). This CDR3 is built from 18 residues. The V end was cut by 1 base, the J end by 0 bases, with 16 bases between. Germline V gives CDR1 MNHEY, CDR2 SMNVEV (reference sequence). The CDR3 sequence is CASSLFGGEGYSNQPQHF. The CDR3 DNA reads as TGTGCCAGCAGTTTATTCGGGGGTGAGGGTTATAGCAATCAGCCCCAGCATTTT.

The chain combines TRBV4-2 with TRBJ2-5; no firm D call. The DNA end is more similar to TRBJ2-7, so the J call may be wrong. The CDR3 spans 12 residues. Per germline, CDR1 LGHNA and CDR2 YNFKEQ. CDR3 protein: CASSQASYEQYF. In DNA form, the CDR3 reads TGTGCCAGCAGCCAAGCTAGCTACGAGCAGTACTTC.

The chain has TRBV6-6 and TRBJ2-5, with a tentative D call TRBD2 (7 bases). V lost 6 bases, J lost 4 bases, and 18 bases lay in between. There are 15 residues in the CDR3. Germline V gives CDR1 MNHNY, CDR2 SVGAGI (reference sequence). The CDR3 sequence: CASRGGAPPRETQYF. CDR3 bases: TGTGCCAGCAGAGGGGGGGCGCCCCCTCGAGAGACCCAGTACTTC.

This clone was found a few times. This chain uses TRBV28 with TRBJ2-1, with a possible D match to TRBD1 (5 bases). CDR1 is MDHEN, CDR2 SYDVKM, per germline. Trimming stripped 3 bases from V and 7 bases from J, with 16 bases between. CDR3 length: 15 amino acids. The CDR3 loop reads CASSLGQGNRNEQFF. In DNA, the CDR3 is TGTGCCAGCAGTTTGGGGCAGGGTAATCGGAATGAGCAGTTCTTC.

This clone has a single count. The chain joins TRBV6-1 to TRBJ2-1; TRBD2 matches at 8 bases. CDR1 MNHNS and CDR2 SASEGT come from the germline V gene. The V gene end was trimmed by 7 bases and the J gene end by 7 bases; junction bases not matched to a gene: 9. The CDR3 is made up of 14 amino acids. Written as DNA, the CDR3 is TGTGCCAGCACGAACGGGGGGGCCAGGAATGAGCAGTTCTTC. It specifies CASTNGGARNEQFF.

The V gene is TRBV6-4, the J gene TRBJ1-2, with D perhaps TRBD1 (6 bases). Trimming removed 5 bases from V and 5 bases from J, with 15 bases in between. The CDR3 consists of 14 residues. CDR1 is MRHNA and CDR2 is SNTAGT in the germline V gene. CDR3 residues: CASSSTTGRYGYTF. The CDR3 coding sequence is TGTGCCAGCAGTTCGACTACAGGGCGGTATGGCTACACCTTC.

CDR3 sequence (DNA): TGTGCCAGCAGCGCAAGGACAGGGGCTTACGAGCAGTACTTC. Translated, it gives CASSARTGAYEQYF. The chain joins TRBV11-2 to TRBJ2-7, with 9 nucleotides matching TRBD1. Losses at the gene ends were 5 bases for V and 4 bases for J; bases not matched to a gene: 6. Germline V gene sequence: CDR1 SGHAT, CDR2 FQNNGV. This CDR3 region has 14 residues. Variable domain in full (rest from reference TRBV11-2 and TRBJ2-7): EAGVAQSPRYKIIEKRQSVAFWCNPISGHATLYWYQQILGQGPKLLIQFQNNGVVDDSQLPKDRFSAERLKGVDSTLKIQPAKLEDSAVYLCASSARTGAYEQYFGPGTRLTVT.

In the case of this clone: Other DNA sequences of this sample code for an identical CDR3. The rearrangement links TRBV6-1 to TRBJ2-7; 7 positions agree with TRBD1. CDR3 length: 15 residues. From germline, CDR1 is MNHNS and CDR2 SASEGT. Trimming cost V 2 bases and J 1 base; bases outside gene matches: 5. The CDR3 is CASSEPDRLSYEQYF. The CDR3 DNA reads TGTGCCAGCAGTGAACCGGACAGGCTGTCCTACGAGCAGTACTTC.

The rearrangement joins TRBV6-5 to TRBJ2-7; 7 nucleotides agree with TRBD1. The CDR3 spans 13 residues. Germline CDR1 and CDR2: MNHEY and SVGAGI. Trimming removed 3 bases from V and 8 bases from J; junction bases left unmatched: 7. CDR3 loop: CASSYYSQGQQYF. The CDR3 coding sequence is TGTGCCAGCAGTTATTATTCACAGGGGCAGCAGTACTTC.

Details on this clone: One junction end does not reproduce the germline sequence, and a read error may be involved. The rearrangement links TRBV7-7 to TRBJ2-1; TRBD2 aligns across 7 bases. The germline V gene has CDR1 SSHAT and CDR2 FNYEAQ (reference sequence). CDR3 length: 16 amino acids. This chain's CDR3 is CASSPIDDGGVSEQFF. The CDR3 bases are TGTGCTAGCAGCCCCATAGATGATGGGGGGGTTAGTGAGCAGTTCTTC.

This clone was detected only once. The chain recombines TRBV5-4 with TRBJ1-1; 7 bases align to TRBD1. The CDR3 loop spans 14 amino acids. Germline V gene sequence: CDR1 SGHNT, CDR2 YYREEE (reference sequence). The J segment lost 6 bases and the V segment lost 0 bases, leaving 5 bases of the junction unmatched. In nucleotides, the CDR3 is TGTGCCAGCAGCTTGGGATCAGGGGGTCCTGAAGCTTTCTTT. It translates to CASSLGSGGPEAFF.

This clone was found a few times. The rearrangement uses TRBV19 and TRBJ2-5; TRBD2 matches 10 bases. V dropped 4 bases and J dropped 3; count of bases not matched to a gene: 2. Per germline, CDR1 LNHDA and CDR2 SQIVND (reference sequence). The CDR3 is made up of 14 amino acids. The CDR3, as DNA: TGTGCCAGTAGTACCCTAGCGGGGGAAGAGACCCAGTACTTC. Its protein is CASSTLAGEETQYF.

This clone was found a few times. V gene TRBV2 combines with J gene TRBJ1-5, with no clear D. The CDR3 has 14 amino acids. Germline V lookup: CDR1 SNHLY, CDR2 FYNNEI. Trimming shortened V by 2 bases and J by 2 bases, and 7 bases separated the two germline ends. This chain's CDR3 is CASSEFGRNQPQHF. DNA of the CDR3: TGTGCCAGCAGTGAATTCGGTCGCAATCAGCCCCAGCATTTT.

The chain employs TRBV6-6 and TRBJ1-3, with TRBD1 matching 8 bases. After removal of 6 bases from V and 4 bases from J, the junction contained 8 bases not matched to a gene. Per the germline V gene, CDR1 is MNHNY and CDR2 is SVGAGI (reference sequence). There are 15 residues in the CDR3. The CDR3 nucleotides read TGTGCCAGCAGGGGACCGACAGGGGCCGGAAACACCATATATTTT. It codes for CASRGPTGAGNTIYF.

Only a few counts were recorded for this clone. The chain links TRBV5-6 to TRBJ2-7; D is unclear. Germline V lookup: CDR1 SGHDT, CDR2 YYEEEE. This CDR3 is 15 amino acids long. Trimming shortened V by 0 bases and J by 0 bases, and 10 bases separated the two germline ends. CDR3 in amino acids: CASSLVWADSYEQYF. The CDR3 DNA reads TGTGCCAGCAGCTTGGTCTGGGCCGACTCCTACGAGCAGTACTTC.

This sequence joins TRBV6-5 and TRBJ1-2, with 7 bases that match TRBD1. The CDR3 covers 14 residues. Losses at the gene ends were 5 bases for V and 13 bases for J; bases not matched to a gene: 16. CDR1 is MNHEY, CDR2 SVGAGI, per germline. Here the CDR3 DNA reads TGTGCCAGCAGTAGACGACAGGGTTGGTACGAGTTCACCTTC. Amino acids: CASSRRQGWYEFTF.